These T cell receptor beta chains were read from a single sample in a study of blood T cell repertoires in COVID-19. Method: immunoSEQ multiplex PCR; TCRdb's copy keeps in-frame clones and lacks some. The table includes roughly 110,000 clones, over 70% detected once. The sample taken for sequencing was peripheral blood. These receptors were taken from a human donor with acute or convalescent COVID-19. The donor label of this sample is uncertain. CDR3s include the opening cysteine and the closing phenylalanine or tryptophan. D genes are given only for firm matches. Size is omitted from some rows. Given values are once, few, many or a class for expanded clones.

cdr3_aa: CASSFLLRAGGSYNEQFF; cdr3_nt: TGTGCCAGCAGTTTCCTTTTGAGAGCGGGGGGGTCCTACAATGAGCAGTTCTTC; clone_size: NA; j_call: TRBJ2-1; d_call: TRBD2; v_call: TRBV27
cdr3_aa: CASSFNIGELFF; cdr3_nt: TGTGCCAGCAGCTTTAACATCGGGGAGCTGTTTTTT; clone_size: few; j_call: TRBJ2-2; d_call: NA; v_call: TRBV11-2
cdr3_aa: CASRTAAAGELFF; cdr3_nt: TGTGCCAGCCGGACAGCCGCTGCCGGGGAGCTGTTTTTT; clone_size: NA; j_call: TRBJ2-2; d_call: NA; v_call: TRBV12-3/TRBV12-4
cdr3_aa: CASSLTGGDGYTF; cdr3_nt: TGTGCCAGCAGCTTAACTGGGGGGGATGGCTACACCTTC; clone_size: NA; j_call: TRBJ1-2; d_call: NA; v_call: TRBV7-3
cdr3_aa: CASSLVMGGSPLHF; cdr3_nt: TGTGCCAGCAGCTTGGTCATGGGGGGTTCACCCCTCCACTTT; clone_size: few; j_call: TRBJ1-6; d_call: NA; v_call: TRBV5-5
cdr3_aa: CASSNTIQGASEAFF; cdr3_nt: TGTGCCAGCAGCAATACAATACAGGGGGCCTCTGAAGCTTTCTTT; clone_size: NA; j_call: TRBJ1-1; d_call: TRBD1; v_call: TRBV14
cdr3_aa: CASTTGYQETQYF; cdr3_nt: TGTGCCAGCACCACAGGGTATCAAGAGACCCAGTACTTC; clone_size: NA; j_call: TRBJ2-5; d_call: NA; v_call: TRBV6-1
cdr3_aa: CASSLAGNTIYF; cdr3_nt: TGTGCCAGCAGCTTGGCAGGAAACACCATATATTTT; clone_size: NA; j_call: TRBJ1-3; d_call: NA; v_call: TRBV11-2
cdr3_aa: CASSLIAGTDTQYF; cdr3_nt: TGTGCCAGCAGCTTAATTGCAGGGACAGATACGCAGTATTTT; clone_size: NA; j_call: TRBJ2-3; d_call: NA; v_call: TRBV11-3
cdr3_aa: CASSQIRSAEAFF; cdr3_nt: TGTGCCAGCAGCCAAATACGGAGCGCTGAAGCTTTCTTT; clone_size: NA; j_call: TRBJ1-1; d_call: NA; v_call: TRBV3-1/TRBV3-2
cdr3_aa: CASSEAVWGGSRDTQYF; cdr3_nt: TGTGCCAGCAGTGAAGCGGTATGGGGGGGCTCAAGGGATACGCAGTATTTT; clone_size: NA; j_call: TRBJ2-3; d_call: NA; v_call: TRBV6-1
cdr3_aa: CASSPQQGANTEAFF; cdr3_nt: TGTGCCAGCTCACCACAACAGGGGGCAAATACTGAAGCTTTCTTT; clone_size: many; j_call: TRBJ1-1; d_call: TRBD1; v_call: TRBV18
cdr3_aa: CASSLHGNTEAFF; cdr3_nt: TGTGCCAGCAGCTTACACGGGAACACTGAAGCTTTCTTT; clone_size: few; j_call: TRBJ1-1; d_call: NA; v_call: TRBV7-3
cdr3_aa: CASSPSFGRREQFF; cdr3_nt: TGTGCCAGCAGCCCATCTTTTGGCCGTCGAGAGCAGTTCTTC; clone_size: NA; j_call: TRBJ2-1; d_call: NA; v_call: TRBV5-5